In its sample, the clone carrying this T cell receptor beta chain ranks as medium-sized (0.01 to 0.1%). Germline-derived CDR1 and CDR2 are WSHSY and SAAADI. Trimming took 2 bases from V and 7 from J; bases not matched to a gene: 4. The length of the CDR3 is 13 residues. Repertoires were generated with immunoSEQ multiplex PCR, while TCRdb's copy carries only in-frame clones and drops some. The sample lists some 9,100 clones, around two thirds occurring once. This sample is part of a study of T cells after somatic rescue of genetic block. This receptor was obtained from a boy younger than 18. Material: peripheral blood mononuclear cells (PBMCs). The chain links TRBV10-2 to TRBJ1-2; 7 bases agree with TRBD1. The CDR3 protein is CASSEPGGSGYTF. CDR3 DNA sequence: TGCGCCAGCAGTGAGCCAGGGGGTTCTGGCTACACCTTC.